Described below is a single T cell receptor beta chain sequence and its context. The target antigen is unknown. Sequencing was performed with immunoSEQ multiplex PCR; in TCRdb, only in-frame clones are kept and a portion is missing. The table shows roughly 70,000 clones, with around 80% occurring only once. This record belongs to a study of T cell repertoires and HLA-DP antigens. Study-wide context: DNA input averaged approximately 0.2 ug in sorted CD137+CD4+ and about 1,200 ng in pre-culture CD4+.

There are 15 residues in the CDR3. V shed 3 bases and J 8 bases; nucleotides not matched to a gene: 8. Germline CDR1 reads SGHNT; CDR2 reads YYREEE (reference sequence). The TCR originated in a man in his 60s in good health and CMV-seronegative. The chain employs TRBV5-4 and TRBJ1-6, with 7 nucleotides matching TRBD1. What was sequenced was CD4+ T cells from PBMCs. CDR3 sequence: CASSYRTGGDSPLHF. CDR3 coding DNA: TGTGCCAGCAGCTATCGGACAGGCGGTGATTCACCCCTCCACTTT.